Here is one T cell receptor (beta chain) with its context. Its specificity is not known. Sequencing used immunoSEQ multiplex PCR; TCRdb keeps in-frame clones, though not all of them. This table has 150,000 to 200,000 clones, around 90% appearing once. Between the trimmed V and J ends, which lost 5 bases and 6 bases, there was a span of 9 bases. This CDR3 spans 12 amino acids. Germline V gene sequence: CDR1 SEHNR, CDR2 FQNEAQ (reference sequence). The sample comes from a study of T cell responses to AZD1222 COVID-19 vaccine. Notes on the study in general: The donor cohort was predominantly white British with a female majority, and clonal diversity may have been underestimated.

The source material was peripheral blood, sampled 28 days after the second AZD1222 dose. The clonotype originates from an adult who received the AZD1222 COVID-19 vaccine. V is TRBV7-9 and J is TRBJ2-3; D call uncertain. Written as DNA, the CDR3 is TGTGCCAGCAGCGGCATGGGGGATACGCAGTATTTT. Translating gives CASSGMGDTQYF.